The rows below give T cell receptor beta chains drawn from one sample of a study of blood T cell repertoires in COVID-19. Libraries were prepared by immunoSEQ multiplex PCR; TCRdb keeps only in-frame clonotypes and omits some of them. The sample holds 150,000 to 200,000 clones; 78% are singletons and the top ten take 15% to 20%. Sequencing used PBMCs or T cells enriched from blood (not recorded which). The receptors come from a woman aged 50 to 65 who had recovered from COVID-19. Both conserved end residues are part of each CDR3. Each record gives: V gene, D gene, J gene, clone size, CDR3 DNA, CDR3 protein. A D gene is named only where the DNA matches it firmly. Clone size is shown for a subset of rows, as once, few, many or a class of expanded clone.

TRBV5-1	.	TRBJ1-4	.	TGCGCCAGCAGCTTGGAGACAGTTCGGACCGGACTGTTTTTT	CASSLETVRTGLFF
TRBV7-9	.	TRBJ1-1	.	TGTGCCAGCAGCTTGCAGTCGGGGTTCACTGAAGCTTTCTTT	CASSLQSGFTEAFF
TRBV2	.	TRBJ2-1	.	TGTGCCAGCAGTGTACAGTATGGCCACAATGAGCAGTTCTTC	CASSVQYGHNEQFF
TRBV18	TRBD1	TRBJ1-1	.	TGTGCCAGCTCACAACAGGGGGTTTTGAACACTGAAGCTTTCTTT	CASSQQGVLNTEAFF
TRBV9	.	TRBJ1-3	.	TGTGCCAGCAGCGTAGATATCTCTGGAAACACCATATATTTT	CASSVDISGNTIYF
TRBV7-2	TRBD1	TRBJ2-1	few	TGTGCCAGCAGCCACCAGGACAGGGCCTACAATGAGCAGTTCTTC	CASSHQDRAYNEQFF
TRBV4-1	TRBD2	TRBJ2-3	.	TGCGCCAGCAGCCCGGACGCTAGCGGACTAGCGGGAGCTCGGGATACGCAGTATTTT	CASSPDASGLAGARDTQYF
TRBV28	TRBD2	TRBJ2-5	.	TGTGCCAGCAGTGTGGTTGGTCGCGGGAGGGAGACCCAGTACTTC	CASSVVGRGRETQYF
TRBV10-3	TRBD1	TRBJ1-2	few	TGTGCCATTCAAGACAGGGACTATGGCTACACCTTC	CAIQDRDYGYTF
TRBV30	.	TRBJ1-4	once	TGTGCCTGGAGTGAAGGGAGTCCCGGCTTGGGAAAACTGTTTTTT	CAWSEGSPGLGKLFF
TRBV6-5	.	TRBJ1-2	.	TGTGCCAGCAGCCACGACTCCCAGGGTGGCTATGGCTACACCTTC	CASSHDSQGGYGYTF